A selection of T cell receptor beta chains follows, all from one sample in a study of cytomegalovirus exposure and HLA in healthy donors. Libraries were prepared by immunoSEQ multiplex PCR; TCRdb keeps only in-frame clonotypes and omits some of them. This table holds some 200,000 clones. Sequencing was carried out using PBMCs. These receptors originate from a girl aged 2-9 years in good health and CMV-seropositive. CDR3s include the opening cysteine and the closing phenylalanine or tryptophan. A D gene is named only where the DNA matches it firmly.

d_gene: NA
j_gene: TRBJ1-2
v_gene: TRBV27
CDR3nt: TGTGCCAGCAGTTTTATCGGGGGGGTCTATGGCTACACCTTC
CDR3aa: CASSFIGGVYGYTF

d_gene: TRBD2
j_gene: TRBJ2-3
v_gene: TRBV7-2
CDR3nt: TGTGCCAGCAGCGGAAAAGGACTAGCGGGAGGGTCGACGCAGTATTTT
CDR3aa: CASSGKGLAGGSTQYF

d_gene: NA
j_gene: TRBJ2-7
v_gene: TRBV28
CDR3nt: TGTGCCAGCATAAATGGCCACTACGAGCAGTACTTC
CDR3aa: CASINGHYEQYF

d_gene: NA
j_gene: TRBJ1-6
v_gene: TRBV5-1
CDR3nt: TGCGCCAGCAGCTTGGACCTACCGAATTCACCCCTCCACTTT
CDR3aa: CASSLDLPNSPLHF

d_gene: NA
j_gene: TRBJ1-1
v_gene: TRBV7-2
CDR3nt: TGTGCCAGCAGCCCCCACAGGGAAGTAGGCACTGAAGCTTTCTTT
CDR3aa: CASSPHREVGTEAFF

d_gene: TRBD2
j_gene: TRBJ2-7
v_gene: TRBV5-4
CDR3nt: TGTGCCAGCAGCCCTCTAGCGGACTCCTACGAGCAGTACTTC
CDR3aa: CASSPLADSYEQYF

d_gene: NA
j_gene: TRBJ2-7
v_gene: TRBV6-5
CDR3nt: TGTGCCAGCAAAAGACCGGGGGCCTACGAGCAGTACTTC
CDR3aa: CASKRPGAYEQYF

d_gene: TRBD2
j_gene: TRBJ2-1
v_gene: TRBV5-1
CDR3nt: TGCGCCAGCAGCTTGTCCCCGGGGGGCTACAATGAGCAGTTCTTC
CDR3aa: CASSLSPGGYNEQFF

d_gene: TRBD2
j_gene: TRBJ2-1
v_gene: TRBV19
CDR3nt: TGTGCCAGTAGCCGGGGAGGGGTAGATGAGCAGTTCTTC
CDR3aa: CASSRGGVDEQFF

d_gene: TRBD1
j_gene: TRBJ1-2
v_gene: TRBV7-6
CDR3nt: TGTGCCAGCAGCTTAGCGGCGGGACAGGCTCGCGGAGGCTACACCTTC
CDR3aa: CASSLAAGQARGGYTF

d_gene: TRBD1
j_gene: TRBJ1-3
v_gene: TRBV19
CDR3nt: TGTGCCAGTAGTGACTCAGGGGGAGTCAGAAACACCATATATTTT
CDR3aa: CASSDSGGVRNTIYF

d_gene: NA
j_gene: TRBJ2-5
v_gene: TRBV7-9
CDR3nt: TGTGCCAGCAGCTTGCAGGGCCCCCTCCAAGAGACCCAGTACTTC
CDR3aa: CASSLQGPLQETQYF

d_gene: NA
j_gene: TRBJ1-5
v_gene: TRBV2
CDR3nt: TGTGCCAGCAGCCCGGAGGAATGGCGGGTCAATCAGCCCCAGCATTTT
CDR3aa: CASSPEEWRVNQPQHF

d_gene: NA
j_gene: TRBJ1-4
v_gene: TRBV4-1
CDR3nt: TGCGCCAGCAGCCAAGTGGCTGCAACTAATGAAAAACTGTTTTTT
CDR3aa: CASSQVAATNEKLFF

d_gene: NA
j_gene: TRBJ1-1
v_gene: TRBV18
CDR3nt: TGTGCCAGCTCCCCCCCTTCGCCGGCGGTAAACACTGAAGCTTTCTTT
CDR3aa: CASSPPSPAVNTEAFF

d_gene: NA
j_gene: TRBJ2-3
v_gene: TRBV30
CDR3nt: TGTGCCTGGAGTGTAAAATGGAGGACGGGAGAGCTTCCCCCTACGCAGTATTTT
CDR3aa: CAWSVKWRTGELPPTQYF

d_gene: TRBD1
j_gene: TRBJ2-7
v_gene: TRBV27
CDR3nt: TGTGCCAGCAGTTGGGGACAGGGGGCGAGGGAGCAGTACTTC
CDR3aa: CASSWGQGAREQYF

d_gene: NA
j_gene: TRBJ2-7
v_gene: TRBV10-1
CDR3nt: TGCGCCAGCAGTGAGTCAGCCTCCTACGAGCAGTACTTC
CDR3aa: CASSESASYEQYF

d_gene: TRBD1
j_gene: TRBJ1-5
v_gene: TRBV28
CDR3nt: TGTGCCAGCAGTTTGTGGACAGGGGGATTGTCGGGCAATCAGCCCCAGCATTTT
CDR3aa: CASSLWTGGLSGNQPQHF

d_gene: NA
j_gene: TRBJ1-5
v_gene: TRBV11-2
CDR3nt: TGTGCCAGCAGCTTAGGTGGCAGTTATAGCAATCAGCCCCAGCATTTT
CDR3aa: CASSLGGSYSNQPQHF

d_gene: TRBD1
j_gene: TRBJ1-2
v_gene: TRBV18
CDR3nt: TGTGCCAGCTCTCACAATAAAGCACAGACAGGGAACACCTTC
CDR3aa: CASSHNKAQTGNTF

d_gene: TRBD1
j_gene: TRBJ2-3
v_gene: TRBV6-5
CDR3nt: TGTGCCAGCAGTTTTGGGACAGGGAGCGGCATAGATACGCAGTATTTT
CDR3aa: CASSFGTGSGIDTQYF

d_gene: TRBD2
j_gene: TRBJ2-1
v_gene: TRBV5-1
CDR3nt: TGCGCCAGCAGTACGGGAGGCCAGAACAATGAGCAGTTCTTC
CDR3aa: CASSTGGQNNEQFF

d_gene: NA
j_gene: TRBJ2-4
v_gene: TRBV2
CDR3nt: TGTGCCAGCGAAGTGGGTGTTGGGCGGGCGAACATTCAGTACTTC
CDR3aa: CASEVGVGRANIQYF

d_gene: TRBD1
j_gene: TRBJ2-7
v_gene: TRBV19
CDR3nt: TGTGCCAGTAGTGTACCGGGACAGGGCTACGAGCAGTACTTC
CDR3aa: CASSVPGQGYEQYF

d_gene: NA
j_gene: TRBJ2-7
v_gene: TRBV5-1
CDR3nt: TGCGCCAGCAGCTTGGTACAGGGCTACGAGCAGTACTTC
CDR3aa: CASSLVQGYEQYF

d_gene: NA
j_gene: TRBJ1-1
v_gene: TRBV2
CDR3nt: TGTGCCAGCAGGGTAACAGCCCTTAACACTGAAGCTTTCTTT
CDR3aa: CASRVTALNTEAFF

d_gene: NA
j_gene: TRBJ2-4
v_gene: TRBV6-5
CDR3nt: TGTGCCAGCAGTTACGCCCGGGCGGGTGCCAAAAACATTCAGTACTTC
CDR3aa: CASSYARAGAKNIQYF

d_gene: TRBD2
j_gene: TRBJ2-7
v_gene: TRBV27
CDR3nt: TGTGCCAGCAGTCCGGCGGGGGGCTACGAGCAGTACTTC
CDR3aa: CASSPAGGYEQYF

d_gene: TRBD2
j_gene: TRBJ2-1
v_gene: TRBV6-5
CDR3nt: TGTGCCAGCAGGGTCGGGGGGGACAATGAGCAGTTCTTC
CDR3aa: CASRVGGDNEQFF

d_gene: NA
j_gene: TRBJ2-3
v_gene: TRBV5-6
CDR3nt: TGTGCCAGCAGACGACAGGTCACAGATACGCAGTATTTT
CDR3aa: CASRRQVTDTQYF

d_gene: TRBD1
j_gene: TRBJ2-7
v_gene: TRBV19
CDR3nt: TGTGCCAGTAGTACCCCGGGACAGGGTCCCTACGAGCAGTACTTC
CDR3aa: CASSTPGQGPYEQYF

d_gene: NA
j_gene: TRBJ1-4
v_gene: TRBV10-3
CDR3nt: TGTGCCATCAGTGAGGGGGCAGGGGAAAAACTGTTTTTT
CDR3aa: CAISEGAGEKLFF

d_gene: TRBD2
j_gene: TRBJ2-1
v_gene: TRBV6-4
CDR3nt: TGTGCCAGCAGTGACTGGGCGGGAGCCAGATACAATGAGCAGTTCTTC
CDR3aa: CASSDWAGARYNEQFF

d_gene: NA
j_gene: TRBJ2-1
v_gene: TRBV2
CDR3nt: TGTGCCAGCAGCACTCCCTTGGGGAGGTTGAATGAGCAGTTCTTC
CDR3aa: CASSTPLGRLNEQFF

d_gene: TRBD2
j_gene: TRBJ2-5
v_gene: TRBV9
CDR3nt: TGTGCCAGCAGCGCCCTAGCGGGGCAAGAGACCCAGTACTTC
CDR3aa: CASSALAGQETQYF

d_gene: TRBD1
j_gene: TRBJ1-1
v_gene: TRBV28
CDR3nt: TGTGCCAGCAGGCGAGGGGGCGCTGAAGCTTTCTTT
CDR3aa: CASRRGGAEAFF

d_gene: NA
j_gene: TRBJ1-2
v_gene: TRBV29-1
CDR3nt: TGCAGCGTTGGACTCGTAGTCGCTAACTATGGCTACACCTTC
CDR3aa: CSVGLVVANYGYTF

d_gene: NA
j_gene: TRBJ2-5
v_gene: TRBV18
CDR3nt: TGTGCCAGCTCACCACGGGACTACCAAGAGACCCAGTACTTC
CDR3aa: CASSPRDYQETQYF

d_gene: TRBD1
j_gene: TRBJ1-4
v_gene: TRBV6-5
CDR3nt: TGTGCCAGCAGTCCGGACAGGCCGAATCAAAAACTGTTTTTT
CDR3aa: CASSPDRPNQKLFF

d_gene: NA
j_gene: TRBJ1-1
v_gene: TRBV5-6
CDR3nt: TGTGCCAGCAGCATTCGACAGATTGTGAACACTGAAGCTTTCTTT
CDR3aa: CASSIRQIVNTEAFF

d_gene: TRBD1
j_gene: TRBJ1-5
v_gene: TRBV27
CDR3nt: TGTGCCAGCAGTGCGCAGGGGGCGCGTCAGCCCCAGCATTTT
CDR3aa: CASSAQGARQPQHF